This is a list of T cell receptor beta chains from one sample in a study of CD8 T cells in ankylosing spondylitis. A single record per CDR3 protein comes from TCRdb applying MiXCR to the 5' RACE reads. The table records 750,000 to 850,000 distinct CDR3 sequences, over 9.5% of them present only once. The sample comprised blood, either unsorted or a sorted T cell fraction (not recorded which). The origin of the receptors is a male donor with ankylosing spondylitis. Both conserved end residues are part of each CDR3. Some rows have no size entry. The others give once, few or many, or a class for an expanded clone.

V gene,clone size,J gene,CDR3 protein
TRBV6-2/TRBV6-3,-,TRBJ2-2,CASTYEGTGGANTGELFF
TRBV20-1,few,TRBJ2-3,CSARHSGLGTDTQYF
TRBV24-1,-,TRBJ2-5,CATSDLSGTQYF
TRBV20-1,few,TRBJ2-5,CSARLGTTKETQYF
TRBV6-5,many,TRBJ2-5,CASSYSADRGWAQETQYF
TRBV4-3,few,TRBJ2-1,CASSQDHEREQFF
TRBV5-1,-,TRBJ1-5,CASSWTGIDQPQHF
TRBV12-3/TRBV12-4,-,TRBJ2-3,CASSLAVDPGTDTQYF
TRBV7-2,-,TRBJ2-7,CASSLTSAHEQYF
TRBV9,few,TRBJ2-7,CASSVELQGPQYF
TRBV6-1,-,TRBJ1-2,CASNLDRGRDGYTF
TRBV5-1,-,TRBJ2-7,CASSRQGPEQYF
TRBV7-9,-,TRBJ2-2,CASSRRGGINTGELFF
TRBV7-2,-,TRBJ1-2,CASSLATGGGGYTF
TRBV5-1,few,TRBJ2-5,CASSIGQEGETQYF
TRBV7-2,-,TRBJ2-7,CASSPDRVVREQYF
TRBV7-7,few,TRBJ2-1,CASSALLAGSYNEQFF
TRBV29-1,many,TRBJ2-3,CSVDGTSGSDTQYF
TRBV29-1,many,TRBJ2-1,CSVEDRGLGQFF
TRBV27,few,TRBJ2-1,CASSRISTSGRGAEQFF
TRBV18,many,TRBJ2-3,CASSPRTDGTDTQYF
TRBV7-3,-,TRBJ2-5,CASSSRAQETQYF
TRBV24-1,many,TRBJ2-1,CATRSSSYNEQFF
TRBV27,-,TRBJ2-7,CASSPFSGGERSYEQYF
TRBV5-1,-,TRBJ2-7,CASSTDRALGEQYF
TRBV20-1,-,TRBJ2-1,CSARGAGGPDEQFF
TRBV5-1,many,TRBJ2-7,CASSPLLAGESYEQYF
TRBV30,-,TRBJ2-3,CAFVPSGKIDTQYF
TRBV10-3,few,TRBJ1-4,CAISESLQGYEKLFF
TRBV6-1,-,TRBJ1-5,CASTPLGYSNQPQHF
TRBV4-2,-,TRBJ2-1,CASSQDLPLENEQFF
TRBV20-1,once,TRBJ1-2,CSASTTHNYGYTF
TRBV5-1,few,TRBJ2-5,CATNRGHGETQYF
TRBV10-3,-,TRBJ1-5,CATGRGSGQPQHF
TRBV2,-,TRBJ2-5,CASSGTGGFGETQYF
TRBV12-3/TRBV12-4,few,TRBJ2-2,CASSLLSGRADTGELFF
TRBV4-2,-,TRBJ2-7,CASSQDGGTGALYEQYF
TRBV20-1,-,TRBJ2-3,CSAREFESTDTQYF
TRBV7-2,-,TRBJ2-7,CASSARSARDSYEQYF
TRBV4-3,many,TRBJ2-1,CASSQGFSTRSGEQFF
TRBV6-1,-,TRBJ1-5,CASSEGRGGFNQPQHF
TRBV20-1,many,TRBJ2-5,CSARQPDSAGETQYF
TRBV20-1,-,TRBJ1-1,CSARDRGGADTEAFF
TRBV5-1,few,TRBJ2-6,CASSLAGTGWSGANVLTF
TRBV20-1,many,TRBJ1-2,CSAIGVPPYGYTF
TRBV29-1,many,TRBJ1-2,CSVGGLPYGYTF
TRBV20-1,-,TRBJ2-3,CSARDSVAGPDTQYF
TRBV28,few,TRBJ1-5,CASSLIQAPSNQPQHF
TRBV15,-,TRBJ2-7,CATSRSRASLNYEQYF
TRBV2,-,TRBJ2-1,CASILAGNSYNEQFF
TRBV11-3,-,TRBJ2-3,CASSSSSRDSLYF
TRBV18,-,TRBJ2-3,CASTPGSGADTQYF
TRBV20-1,few,TRBJ2-1,CSARALAQKQFF
TRBV20-1,few,TRBJ2-1,CSARDPLATRGNEQFF
TRBV6-2/TRBV6-3,once,TRBJ1-1,CASSYSLTYEAFF